The 21 T cell receptor beta chains below come from one sample, sequenced in a study of Graves' ophthalmopathy and Graves' hyperthyroidism. TCR beta CDR3 regions were amplified from RNA transcripts. HTBI primers were employed in first-round RT-PCR, then a second-round multiplex PCR followed. From the multiplex PCR reads, TCRdb called clonotypes with MiXCR, one entry per CDR3 protein. The sample contains about 500,000 distinct CDR3 sequences, roughly 39% of which appear only once. Sample: peripheral blood or thyroid tissue (not recorded which). The receptors were gathered from an adult man with Graves' hyperthyroidism.

This chain links TRBV9 with TRBJ1-6, with TRBD1 identical over 9 bases. V dropped 3 bases and J dropped 7; count of bases not matched to a gene: 8. CDR3 length: 16 residues. Per the germline V gene, CDR1 is SGDLS and CDR2 is YYNGEE. CDR3 protein: CASSASGTGTNSPLHF. CDR3 DNA: TGTGCCAGCAGCGCGTCCGGGACAGGGACAAATTCACCCCTCCACTTT.

The chain uses TRBV7-9 and TRBJ1-5; D is possibly TRBD1 (6 bases). V was shortened by 7 bases and J by 3 bases, with 16 bases between the two germline ends. The germline V gene has CDR1 SEHNR and CDR2 FQNEAQ (reference sequence). The CDR3 is 15 amino acids. This chain's CDR3 is CASTYQGMYNQPQHF. CDR3 in DNA: TGTGCCAGCACGTACCAGGGGATGTACAATCAGCCCCAGCATTTT. The whole variable domain, filled in from reference TRBV7-9 and TRBJ1-5, reads DTGVSQNPRHKITKRGQNVTFRCDPISEHNRLYWYRQTLGQGPEFLTYFQNEAQLEKSRLLSDRFSAERPKGSFSTLEIQRTEQGDSAMYLCASTYQGMYNQPQHFGDGTRLSIL.

The rearrangement uses TRBV12-3 or TRBV12-4 and TRBJ2-7; 11 nucleotides match TRBD2. The junction had 7 bases not matched to a gene; V was cut back by 6 bases and J by 6 bases. This CDR3 has 14 amino acids. The CDR3 spells CASSPFLAGGEQYF. The CDR3 DNA is TGTGCCAGCAGCCCCTTTCTAGCGGGAGGCGAGCAGTACTTC.

This clonotype was detected ten times or more. The CDR3 nucleotides are TGTGCCAGCCTTTCGACAGCTCATAGCAATCAGCCCCAGCATTTT. The encoded protein is CASLSTAHSNQPQHF. The chain carries TRBV19 and TRBJ1-5; perhaps TRBD1 as D (5 bases). The CDR3 covers 15 residues. Germline V gene lookup returns CDR1 LNHDA and CDR2 SQIVND (reference sequence). V was cut by 9 bases and J by 0 bases, with 15 bases left in between.

The chain recombines TRBV29-1 with TRBJ2-5; weak D call: TRBD1 (7 bases). The CDR3 has 13 residues. Germline CDR1 and CDR2: SQVTM and ANQGSEA. Trimming took off 4 bases at V and 6 bases at J, with 15 bases between the two ends. The CDR3 nucleotides read TGCAGCGTTGTGGAGGGGGCGCAGAAGACCCAGTACTTC. The encoded protein is CSVVEGAQKTQYF.

This chain uses TRBV4-1 with TRBJ1-5, with 7 bases matching TRBD1. The V segment lost 4 bases and the J segment 1 base; nucleotides outside the gene matches: 7. The CDR3 sequence is 16 residues long. Germline CDR1 MGHRA, CDR2 YSYEKL. The CDR3 sequence is CASSPTQQGSNQPQHF. DNA of the CDR3: TGCGCCAGCAGCCCGACTCAACAGGGGAGCAATCAGCCCCAGCATTTT.

Many counts were recorded for this clonotype. V gene TRBV2 combines with J gene TRBJ1-6; D call uncertain. Trimming pared 8 bases from V and 9 bases from J, leaving 5 bases between. Germline lookup yields CDR1 SNHLY and CDR2 FYNNEI. The CDR3 has 10 amino acids. The CDR3 bases are TGTGCCAGCCGGGGTTCACCCCTCCACTTT. Protein: CASRGSPLHF.

The sample holds a few counts of this clonotype. This chain connects TRBV30 to TRBJ2-6; D is undetermined. V lost 3 bases, J lost 2 bases, and 11 bases lay in between. Germline CDR1 and CDR2: GTSNPN and SVGIG (reference sequence). The CDR3 length is 15 residues. This CDR3 reads CAWSPKRPGANVLTF. The CDR3 region has the DNA TGTGCCTGGAGCCCCAAGCGCCCTGGGGCCAACGTCCTGACTTTC. The whole variable domain, filled in from reference TRBV30 and TRBJ2-6, reads SQTIHQWPATLVQPVGSPLSLECTVEGTSNPNLYWYRQAAGRGLQLLFYSVGIGQISSEVPQNLSASRPQDRQFILSSKKLLLSDSGFYLCAWSPKRPGANVLTFGAGSRLTVL.

This clonotype was counted ten times or more. This rearrangement joins TRBV5-8 to TRBJ2-7; 12 positions match TRBD2. CDR3 length equals 17 residues. With 4 bases clipped from V and 1 base from J, the junction kept 9 bases outside the gene matches. CDR1 is SGHTS, CDR2 YDEGEE, per germline. CDR3 amino acids: CASSPQRLAGGSYEQYF. The DNA of the CDR3 is TGTGCCAGCAGCCCGCAGCGGCTAGCGGGAGGGTCCTACGAGCAGTACTTC.

Turning to this clonotype: A much larger clone sits a single nucleotide away, making a read error possible. The chain recombines TRBV7-9 with TRBJ2-7, with 9 nucleotides matching TRBD1. This CDR3 region has 14 residues. Germline V CDR1 and CDR2: SEHNR, FQNEAQ (reference sequence). V trimming: 3 bases; J trimming: 3 bases; junction bases outside the gene matches: 3. CDR3 residues: CASSFRTGDYEQYF. The CDR3, as DNA: TGTGCCAGCAGCTTCCGGACAGGGGACTACGAGCAGTACTTC.

The rearrangement joins TRBV4-1 to TRBJ2-7; the D gene is possibly TRBD1 (5 bases). This CDR3 contains 19 residues. With 4 bases removed from V and 0 bases from J, the gap between germline ends came to 25 bases. The V gene's germline CDR1 is MGHRA and CDR2 YSYEKL. The CDR3 region is CASSPQKGTGWEHSYEQYF. The CDR3 DNA sequence: TGCGCCAGCAGCCCCCAAAAGGGCACAGGTTGGGAACACTCCTACGAGCAGTACTTC.

This chain uses TRBV29-1 with TRBJ1-2; D unclear. Per the germline V gene, CDR1 is SQVTM and CDR2 is ANQGSEA. The CDR3 covers 11 residues. V gave up 8 bases and J gave up 5 bases, with 12 bases separating them. The CDR3 nucleotides read TGCAGCTTGGACTCCGGGTATGGCTACACCTTC. Protein sequence: CSLDSGYGYTF. Combining the CDR3 with reference TRBV29-1 and TRBJ1-2 gives the whole variable domain SAVISQKPSRDICQRGTSLTIQCQVDSQVTMMFWYRQQPGQSLTLIATANQGSEATYESGFVIDKFPISRPNLTFSTLTVSNMSPEDSSIYLCSLDSGYGYTFGSGTRLTVV.

This clonotype was counted a few times. V is TRBV7-9 and J is TRBJ1-6; D unresolved. The CDR3 runs 15 residues. V lost 1 base and J lost 6, with 10 bases in between. Germline CDR1 is SEHNR and CDR2 is FQNEAQ (reference sequence). The CDR3 nucleotides read TGTGCCAGCAGCTTAGGGACCGGTGTTAATTCACCCCTCCACTTT. It codes for CASSLGTGVNSPLHF.

This clonotype was counted only a few times. The chain links TRBV10-2 to TRBJ2-7, with TRBD2 as a possible D gene (6 bases). CDR1 WSHSY and CDR2 SAAADI come from the germline V gene. This CDR3 is 16 amino acids long. The ends were cut back, 2 bases at V and 1 base at J, with 15 bases in the middle. CDR3 amino acids: CASSERGRGLSYEQYF. CDR3 nucleotides: TGCGCCAGCAGTGAGCGGGGACGTGGACTATCCTACGAGCAGTACTTC.

The rearrangement joins TRBV19 to TRBJ1-1; D possibly corresponds to TRBD1 (5 bases). V was shortened by 5 bases and J by 1 base, with 20 bases between the two germline ends. Germline V gene sequence: CDR1 LNHDA, CDR2 SQIVND (reference sequence). This CDR3 spans 17 amino acids. CDR3 region: CASSALSGTAPNTEAFF. The CDR3 nucleotides read TGTGCCAGTAGTGCCCTCTCCGGGACCGCGCCGAACACTGAAGCTTTCTTT. Together with reference TRBV19 and TRBJ1-1, the CDR3 gives the full variable domain: DGGITQSPKYLFRKEGQNVTLSCEQNLNHDAMYWYRQDPGQGLRLIYYSQIVNDFQKGDIAEGYSVSREKKESFPLTVTSAQKNPTAFYLCASSALSGTAPNTEAFFGQGTRLTVV.

Only a few counts were recorded for this clonotype. This rearrangement joins TRBV13 to TRBJ1-1; 10 bases line up with TRBD1. The CDR3 is 15 residues long. V shed 3 bases, J shed 2 bases, and the junction held 3 bases outside the gene matches. Germline CDR1 and CDR2: PRHDT and FYEKMQ (reference sequence). CDR3 amino acids: CASSLGDRGNTEAFF. In DNA, the CDR3 is TGTGCCAGCAGCTTGGGGGACAGGGGAAACACTGAAGCTTTCTTT.

This clonotype occurred many times. The chain employs TRBV2 and TRBJ1-1; D uncertain. Looked up from germline, CDR1 is SNHLY and CDR2 is FYNNEI. V lost 7 bases and J 3 bases, leaving 9 bases between the germline ends. CDR3 length equals 12 residues. CDR3 bases: TGTGCCAGCACCGTCGGGGACACTGAAGCTTTCTTT. It translates to CASTVGDTEAFF.

On this clonotype itself: This could be a read error, since a much larger clone is one nucleotide away. The chain recombines TRBV10-3 with TRBJ1-2, with D possibly TRBD1 on 5 matching bases. The CDR3 covers 14 residues. CDR1 ENHRY and CDR2 SYGVKD come from the germline V gene. The CDR3 DNA sequence: TGTGCCAGCAGTTACCAGGGACTCAACTGTGGCTACACCTTC. This translates into CASSYQGLNCGYTF.

Comment on this clonotype: The CDR3 ends on some other residue instead of the conserved phenylalanine or tryptophan, so this is likely a read error. This rearrangement joins TRBV9 to TRBJ2-2, with D hard to call. Germline assignment: CDR1 SGDLS and CDR2 YYNGEE. The CDR3 sequence is 14 residues long. Trimming left V 0 bases short and J 5 bases short, with 8 bases between. The CDR3 DNA reads TGTGCCAGCAGCGTAGTTGCCGGGACCGGGGAGCTGTTTTCT. Amino acid sequence: CASSVVAGTGELFS.

In this sample, this clonotype turned up many times. The V gene is TRBV6-1, the J gene TRBJ2-7, with D maybe TRBD1 (5 bases). There are 14 residues in the CDR3. Between the trimmed V and J ends, which lost 0 bases and 3 bases, there was a span of 9 bases. In germline, CDR1 is MNHNS, CDR2 SASEGT. The CDR3 loop is CASSEASTDYEQYF. The DNA for the CDR3 is TGTGCCAGCAGTGAAGCGTCGACAGACTACGAGCAGTACTTC.

The chain links TRBV2 to TRBJ1-2, with a possible D match to TRBD1 (6 bases). Germline CDR1 is SNHLY and CDR2 is FYNNEI. With 7 bases removed from V and 6 bases from J, the gap between germline ends came to 12 bases. CDR3 length equals 12 residues. The CDR3: CASKTQGNGYTF. The CDR3 nucleotides read TGTGCCAGCAAAACTCAGGGGAATGGCTACACCTTC.